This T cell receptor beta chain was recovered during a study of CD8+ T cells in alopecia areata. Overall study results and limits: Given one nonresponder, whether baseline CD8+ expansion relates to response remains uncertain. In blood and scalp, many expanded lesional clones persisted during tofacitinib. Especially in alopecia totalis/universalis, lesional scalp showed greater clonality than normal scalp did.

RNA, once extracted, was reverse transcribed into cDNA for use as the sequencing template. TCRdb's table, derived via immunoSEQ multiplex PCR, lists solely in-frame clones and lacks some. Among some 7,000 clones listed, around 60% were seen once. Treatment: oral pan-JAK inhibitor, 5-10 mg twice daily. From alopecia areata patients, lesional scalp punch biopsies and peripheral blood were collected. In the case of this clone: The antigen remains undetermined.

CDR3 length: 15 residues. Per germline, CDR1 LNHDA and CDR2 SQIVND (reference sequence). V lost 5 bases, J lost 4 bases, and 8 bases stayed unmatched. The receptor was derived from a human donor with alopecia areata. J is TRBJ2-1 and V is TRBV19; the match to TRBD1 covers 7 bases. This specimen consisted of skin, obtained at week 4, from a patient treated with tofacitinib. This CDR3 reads CASSVKGGLYNEQFF. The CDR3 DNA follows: TGTGCCAGTAGTGTTAAAGGGGGCCTGTACAATGAGCAGTTCTTC.